This TCR beta chain was sequenced for a study of OX40 agonist ivuxolimab in advanced cancers. Whole-study context: There were three patients with partial responses, one having hepatocellular carcinoma and two cutaneous melanoma.

A word on this clone: What it binds is unknown.

This CDR3 comprises 13 residues. Germline trimming cut 5 bases from V and 4 bases from J; bases unmatched to any gene: 2. Germline assignment: CDR1 SEHNR and CDR2 FQNEAQ (reference sequence). Study-wide results and caveats: CD4+ and CD8+ T cells in blood underwent clonal expansion by week 6 at 0.1 to 3.0 mg/kg. No determination was made of the antigen specificity of the expanded peripheral T cells.

Sequenced by immunoSEQ multiplex PCR; TCRdb stores in-frame clones only, minus some. Of 50,000 to 75,000 clones in the sample, more than 85% were seen once. Patients were ruled out by autoimmune disease history or systemic immunosuppression. The J gene is TRBJ2-1, the V gene TRBV7-9, with 7 bases fitting TRBD1. The input for sequencing was CD4+ or CD8+ T cells sorted from blood, taken in a trial of the OX40 agonist ivuxolimab. The clonotype was recovered from an adult with an advanced solid tumor such as melanoma, head and neck, liver or kidney cancer. CDR3 loop: CASSRGQYNEQFF. In DNA form, the CDR3 reads TGTGCCAGCAGCCGGGGACAGTACAATGAGCAGTTCTTC. Full variable domain (missing parts from reference TRBV7-9 and TRBJ2-1): DTGVSQNPRHKITKRGQNVTFRCDPISEHNRLYWYRQTLGQGPEFLTYFQNEAQLEKSRLLSDRFSAERPKGSFSTLEIQRTEQGDSAMYLCASSRGQYNEQFFGPGTRLTVL.